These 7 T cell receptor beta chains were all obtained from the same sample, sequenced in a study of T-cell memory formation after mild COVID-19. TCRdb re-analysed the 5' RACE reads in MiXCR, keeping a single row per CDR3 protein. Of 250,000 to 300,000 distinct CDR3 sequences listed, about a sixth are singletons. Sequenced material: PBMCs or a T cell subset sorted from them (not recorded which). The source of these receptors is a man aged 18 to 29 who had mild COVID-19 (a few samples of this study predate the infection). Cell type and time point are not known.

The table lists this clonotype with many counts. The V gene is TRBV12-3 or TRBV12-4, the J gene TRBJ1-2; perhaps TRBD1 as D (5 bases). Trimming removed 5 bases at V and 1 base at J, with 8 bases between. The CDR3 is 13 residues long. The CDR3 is CASSRDGNYGYTF. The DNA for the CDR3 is TGTGCCAGCAGTCGGGACGGTAACTATGGCTACACCTTC.

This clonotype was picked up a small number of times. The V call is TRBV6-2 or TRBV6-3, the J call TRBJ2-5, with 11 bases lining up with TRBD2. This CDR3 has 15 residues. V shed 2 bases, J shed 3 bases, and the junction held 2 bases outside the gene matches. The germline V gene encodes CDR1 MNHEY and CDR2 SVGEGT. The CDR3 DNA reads TGTGCCAGCAGTTACCCACTAGCGGGGGAAGAGACCCAGTACTTC. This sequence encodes CASSYPLAGEETQYF.

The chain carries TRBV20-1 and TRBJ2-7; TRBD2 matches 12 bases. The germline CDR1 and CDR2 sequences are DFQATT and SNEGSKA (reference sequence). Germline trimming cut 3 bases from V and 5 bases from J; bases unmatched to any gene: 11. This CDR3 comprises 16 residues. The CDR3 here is CSASGTSGSPGDEQYF. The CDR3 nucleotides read TGCAGTGCTAGTGGGACTAGCGGGTCACCTGGCGACGAGCAGTACTTC.

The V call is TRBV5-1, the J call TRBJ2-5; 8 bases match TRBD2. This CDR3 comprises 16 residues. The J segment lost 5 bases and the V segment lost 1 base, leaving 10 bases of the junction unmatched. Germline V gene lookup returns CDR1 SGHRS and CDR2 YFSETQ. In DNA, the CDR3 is TGCGCCAGCAGCTTGATAGCGGGGCAACGTTTGGAGACCCAGTACTTC. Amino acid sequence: CASSLIAGQRLETQYF.

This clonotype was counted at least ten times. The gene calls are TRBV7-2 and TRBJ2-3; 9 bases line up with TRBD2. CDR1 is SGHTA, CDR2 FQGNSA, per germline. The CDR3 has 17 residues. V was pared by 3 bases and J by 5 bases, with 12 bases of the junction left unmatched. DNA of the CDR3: TGTGCCAGCAGCTTCCTTTCGACAGCGGGGGGCAAAGATACGCAGTATTTT. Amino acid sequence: CASSFLSTAGGKDTQYF. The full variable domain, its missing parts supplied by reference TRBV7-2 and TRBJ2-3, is GAGVSQSPSNKVTEKGKDVELRCDPISGHTALYWYRQSLGQGLEFLIYFQGNSAPDKSGLPSDRFSAERTGGSVSTLTIQRTQQEDSAVYLCASSFLSTAGGKDTQYFGPGTRLTVL.

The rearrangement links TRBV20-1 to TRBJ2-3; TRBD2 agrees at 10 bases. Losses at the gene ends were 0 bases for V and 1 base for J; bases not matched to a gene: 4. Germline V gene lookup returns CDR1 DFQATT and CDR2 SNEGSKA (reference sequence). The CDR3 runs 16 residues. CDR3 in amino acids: CSARDPGLAGTDTQYF. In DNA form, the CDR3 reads TGCAGTGCTAGAGACCCCGGACTAGCGGGCACAGATACGCAGTATTTT.

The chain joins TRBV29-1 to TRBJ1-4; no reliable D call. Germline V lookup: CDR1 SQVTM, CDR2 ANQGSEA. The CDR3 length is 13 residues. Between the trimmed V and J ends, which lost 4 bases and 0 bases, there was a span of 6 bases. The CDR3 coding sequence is TGCAGCGTTGGGCGCTCAACTAATGAAAAACTGTTTTTT. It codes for CSVGRSTNEKLFF.